This passage covers 26 T cell receptor beta chains from one sample sequenced in a study of blood T cell repertoires in COVID-19. Assay: immunoSEQ multiplex PCR; the TCRdb copy retains only in-frame clones and omits some. Of some 200,000 clones detected, about 81% appear once; the ten largest clones hold 7.5% to 10%. The sequenced material came from PBMCs or T cells enriched from blood (not recorded which). The receptors here all came from a man aged 35 to 55 who had recovered from COVID-19.

The chain couples TRBV30 to TRBJ1-4; 8 bases map to TRBD1. Trimming took 0 bases from V and 7 from J; bases not matched to a gene: 7. Germline V lookup: CDR1 GTSNPN, CDR2 SVGIG (reference sequence). The CDR3 covers 15 residues. The CDR3 region has the DNA TGTGCCTGGAGTGTAATCAGGGGGCGCGGTGAAAAACTGTTTTTT. It specifies CAWSVIRGRGEKLFF. Based on the CDR3 plus reference TRBV30 and TRBJ1-4, the full variable domain is SQTIHQWPATLVQPVGSPLSLECTVEGTSNPNLYWYRQAAGRGLQLLFYSVGIGQISSEVPQNLSASRPQDRQFILSSKKLLLSDSGFYLCAWSVIRGRGEKLFFGSGTQLSVL.

This clone was found many times. The chain recombines TRBV29-1 with TRBJ1-1, with D possibly TRBD1 on 6 matching bases. Germline lookup yields CDR1 SQVTM and CDR2 ANQGSEA. Trimming removed 6 bases from V and 3 bases from J, with 17 bases in between. This CDR3 spans 14 amino acids. The CDR3 DNA sequence: TGCAGCGTGGGGGCCGCATCAGGGGACACTGAAGCTTTCTTT. Amino acids: CSVGAASGDTEAFF.

The chain combines TRBV18 with TRBJ2-6; a weak D match, TRBD2 (6 bases). Germline CDR1 reads KGHSH; CDR2 reads LQKENI. V was clipped by 3 bases and J by 2 bases, with 14 bases between them. The CDR3 runs to 17 residues. CDR3 sequence reads: CASSPRRRGTGANVLTF. DNA for the CDR3: TGTGCCAGCTCACCGAGGCGGAGGGGTACTGGGGCCAACGTCCTGACTTTC.

This clone has only a few counts. J is TRBJ2-1 and V is TRBV4-1; 12 nucleotides match TRBD2. Per germline, CDR1 MGHRA and CDR2 YSYEKL. V lost 0 bases, J lost 6 bases, and 18 bases stayed unmatched. This CDR3 is built from 21 residues. The CDR3 protein is CASSQERFTSGRPSSINEQFF. CDR3 coding DNA: TGCGCCAGCAGCCAAGAACGGTTTACTAGCGGGAGGCCATCTAGTATCAATGAGCAGTTCTTC.

The CDR3 coding sequence is TGTGCCAGCAGTCCCCAGGGACAGGGATGGTACACCGGGGAGCTGTTTTTT. This translates into CASSPQGQGWYTGELFF. This chain uses TRBV27 with TRBJ2-2; 9 bases match TRBD1. The CDR3 has 17 residues. V shed 5 bases, J shed 3 bases, and the junction held 10 bases outside the gene matches. Germline V gene sequence: CDR1 MNHEY, CDR2 SMNVEV (reference sequence).

The chain combines TRBV5-5 with TRBJ1-6; D uncertain. The CDR3 consists of 14 residues. Germline values: CDR1 SGHKS, CDR2 YYEKEE (reference sequence). Trimming took 4 bases from V and 6 from J, leaving 11 bases between them. The CDR3 spells CASSRTDVNSPLHF. CDR3 bases: TGTGCCAGCAGCCGTACAGACGTTAATTCACCCCTCCACTTT.

V usage is TRBV4-2 and J usage is TRBJ1-2; 7 positions match TRBD1. The CDR3 extends over 15 amino acids. Germline CDR1 LGHNA, CDR2 YNFKEQ. J was trimmed by 1 base and V by 0 bases; bases with no gene match: 2. The CDR3 coding sequence is TGTGCCAGCAGCCAAGAGACAGGGAATAACTATGGCTACACCTTC. Translation gives CASSQETGNNYGYTF.

The CDR3 protein is CASRGLTGTVNQPQHF. The CDR3, as DNA: TGTGCCAGCAGGGGACTCACCGGGACAGTCAATCAGCCCCAGCATTTT. V gene TRBV2 combines with J gene TRBJ1-5, with 7 bases matching TRBD1. The V gene's germline CDR1 is SNHLY and CDR2 FYNNEI. CDR3 size: 16 residues. Trimming took 6 bases from V and 3 from J; bases not matched to a gene: 11.

The chain couples TRBV2 to TRBJ2-2; 10 bases match TRBD2. The CDR3 runs 15 residues. Losses at the gene ends were 7 bases for V and 6 bases for J; bases not matched to a gene: 8. CDR1 SNHLY and CDR2 FYNNEI come from the germline V gene. The CDR3 DNA follows: TGTGCCAGCAAACTGAGGACTAGCGGACCCGGGGAGCTGTTTTTT. Protein product: CASKLRTSGPGELFF. Using reference TRBV2 and TRBJ2-2 for the parts outside the CDR3, the full variable domain is EPEVTQTPSHQVTQMGQEVILRCVPISNHLYFYWYRQILGQKVEFLVSFYNNEISEKSEIFDDQFSVERPDGSNFTLKIRSTKLEDSAMYFCASKLRTSGPGELFFGEGSRLTVL.

The CDR3 nucleotides are TGTGCCAGCAGCAAAGGGGGGCTTGATTCACCCCTCCACTTT. Amino acid sequence: CASSKGGLDSPLHF. V is TRBV21-1 and J is TRBJ1-6; the table's D call, TRBD1, was not checked against the DNA. TRBV21-1 is termed a pseudogene. The CDR3 consists of 14 residues.

This clone was found once. This chain connects TRBV6-5 to TRBJ2-3, with D perhaps matching TRBD1 (6 bases). Germline V gene sequence: CDR1 MNHEY, CDR2 SVGAGI. The CDR3 contains 16 residues. Trimming stripped 0 bases from V and 3 bases from J, with 13 bases between. The DNA for the CDR3 is TGTGCCAGCAGTTACTCGGGGGCCTACTCAACAGATACGCAGTATTTT. The encoded protein is CASSYSGAYSTDTQYF.

V usage is TRBV19 and J usage is TRBJ2-3; a weak D match, TRBD1 (6 bases). Trimming cost V 5 bases and J 1 base, with 16 bases left between them. The CDR3 loop spans 16 amino acids. From germline, CDR1 is LNHDA and CDR2 SQIVND (reference sequence). The CDR3 loop reads CASSDVPGHGTDTQYF. For the CDR3, the DNA is TGTGCCAGTAGTGACGTCCCGGGACATGGCACAGATACGCAGTATTTT. The entire variable domain, with the rest obtained from reference TRBV19 and TRBJ2-3, is as follows: DGGITQSPKYLFRKEGQNVTLSCEQNLNHDAMYWYRQDPGQGLRLIYYSQIVNDFQKGDIAEGYSVSREKKESFPLTVTSAQKNPTAFYLCASSDVPGHGTDTQYFGPGTRLTVL.

The rearrangement joins TRBV2 to TRBJ2-4, with 10 bases that match TRBD2. The CDR3 loop spans 14 amino acids. CDR1 SNHLY and CDR2 FYNNEI come from the germline V gene. Trimming cost V 5 bases and J 9 bases; bases outside gene matches: 7. The DNA for the CDR3 is TGTGCCAGCAGTCCCCAGACTAGCGGGTCCATTCAGTACTTC. Residues: CASSPQTSGSIQYF.

This chain links TRBV6-6 with TRBJ1-5, with D maybe TRBD1 (6 bases). From germline, CDR1 is MNHNY and CDR2 SVGAGI (reference sequence). This CDR3 contains 14 residues. V gave up 4 bases and J gave up 4 bases, with 11 bases separating them. The CDR3 loop is CASSSITGNQPQHF. CDR3 DNA sequence: TGTGCCAGCAGTTCCATTACAGGGAATCAGCCCCAGCATTTT.

The chain combines TRBV4-1 with TRBJ2-1, with D possibly matching TRBD2 (6 bases). CDR1 MGHRA and CDR2 YSYEKL come from the germline V gene. The CDR3 has 17 residues. Trimming removed 0 bases at V and 7 bases at J, with 19 bases between. The CDR3 spells CASSQEWWPGRRNEQFF. The CDR3 DNA reads as TGCGCCAGCAGCCAAGAATGGTGGCCAGGGAGGCGGAATGAGCAGTTCTTC.

V and J are TRBV15 and TRBJ1-2; TRBD1 is a possible D gene (5 bases). Per the germline V gene, CDR1 is LNHNV and CDR2 is YYDKDF (reference sequence). Trimming removed 0 bases from V and 4 bases from J, with 9 bases in between. The CDR3 extends over 14 amino acids. The CDR3 coding sequence is TGTGCCACCAGCAGAGACAGGGTTTCCTATGGCTACACCTTC. Translating it yields CATSRDRVSYGYTF.

The chain is built from TRBV6-6 and TRBJ2-4; the D gene is possibly TRBD1 (6 bases). Per germline, CDR1 MNHNY and CDR2 SVGAGI (reference sequence). V was shortened by 0 bases and J by 8 bases, with 11 bases between the two germline ends. This CDR3 has 14 residues. The chain's CDR3 is CASSYSAGVDIQYF. CDR3 nucleotides: TGTGCCAGCAGTTACTCTGCAGGGGTGGACATTCAGTACTTC.

The chain uses TRBV30 and TRBJ1-5, with TRBD1 identical over 7 bases. V lost 0 bases and J lost 5; bases outside the gene matches: 1. This CDR3 has 13 amino acids. From germline, CDR1 is GTSNPN and CDR2 SVGIG (reference sequence). The CDR3 loop reads CAWSVTGDQPQHF. The DNA of the CDR3 is TGTGCCTGGAGTGTAACAGGGGATCAGCCCCAGCATTTT.

The chain uses TRBV5-6 and TRBJ1-4; weak D call: TRBD1 (5 bases). The CDR3 is 14 residues long. The ends were cut back, 0 bases at V and 8 bases at J, with 11 bases in the middle. The germline V gene encodes CDR1 SGHDT and CDR2 YYEEEE. The CDR3 DNA follows: TGTGCCAGCAGCTTGGTTGGGGCAGTCGAAAAACTGTTTTTT. It yields the protein CASSLVGAVEKLFF.

V and J are TRBV7-2 and TRBJ1-5; D is unclear. V was pared by 1 base and J by 8 bases, with 12 bases between. Germline values: CDR1 SGHTA, CDR2 FQGNSA. The CDR3 is 14 amino acids. In DNA, the CDR3 is TGTGCCAGCAGCTTAGAAATGGGCTGGGAGCCCCAGCATTTT. Amino acid sequence: CASSLEMGWEPQHF.

The J gene is TRBJ2-5, the V gene TRBV3-1 (or the pseudogene TRBV3-2), with 13 nucleotides matching TRBD2. The CDR3 loop spans 15 amino acids. CDR1 is LGHDT, CDR2 YNNKEL, per germline (reference sequence). V shed 4 bases and J 4 bases; nucleotides not matched to a gene: 3. The CDR3 loop is CASSPGLAGAETQYF. DNA for the CDR3: TGTGCCAGCAGCCCCGGACTAGCGGGAGCAGAGACCCAGTACTTC.

The V and J genes are TRBV5-1 and TRBJ1-2; D is ambiguous. V was shortened by 4 bases and J by 6 bases, with 10 bases between the two germline ends. The CDR3 has 12 residues. Germline-derived CDR1 and CDR2 are SGHRS and YFSETQ. The CDR3 nucleotides are TGCGCCAGCAGCCAAATCGGGGATGGCTACACCTTC. Translation gives CASSQIGDGYTF.

J is TRBJ2-1 and V is TRBV7-9, with a weak D call TRBD1 (7 bases). This CDR3 region has 14 residues. In germline, CDR1 is SEHNR, CDR2 FQNEAQ (reference sequence). With 4 bases removed from V and 7 bases from J, the gap between germline ends came to 14 bases. The CDR3 loop reads CASSYRGSGNEQFF. In nucleotides, the CDR3 is TGTGCCAGCAGCTACAGGGGTAGCGGAAATGAGCAGTTCTTC. The variable domain in full, completed from reference TRBV7-9 and TRBJ2-1, reads DTGVSQNPRHKITKRGQNVTFRCDPISEHNRLYWYRQTLGQGPEFLTYFQNEAQLEKSRLLSDRFSAERPKGSFSTLEIQRTEQGDSAMYLCASSYRGSGNEQFFGPGTRLTVL.

This chain connects TRBV20-1 to TRBJ2-5; TRBD2 might be the D (6 bases). Germline-derived CDR1 and CDR2 are DFQATT and SNEGSKA (reference sequence). Trimming removed 3 bases from V and 2 bases from J, with 13 bases in between. CDR3 length: 14 amino acids. The chain's CDR3 is CSASSAGPQETQYF. The CDR3 nucleotides read TGCAGTGCTAGTTCGGCGGGGCCTCAAGAGACCCAGTACTTC.

The J gene is TRBJ2-1, the V gene TRBV14; maybe TRBD1 (5 bases). This CDR3 comprises 15 residues. In germline, CDR1 is SGHDN, CDR2 FVKESK. Trimming left V 0 bases short and J 2 bases short, with 8 bases between. The CDR3 DNA reads as TGTGCCAGCAGCCAAGACACACAGGCCTACAATGAGCAGTTCTTC. Amino acid sequence: CASSQDTQAYNEQFF.

With respect to this clone: The same CDR3 also results from other DNA sequences found in this sample. The gene calls are TRBV14 and TRBJ1-1; D remains unclear. The V end was cut by 1 base, the J end by 2 bases, with 5 bases between. The CDR3 totals 13 residues. Germline loops: CDR1 SGHDN, CDR2 FVKESK. Here the CDR3 reads CASSQGGNTEAFF. The CDR3 DNA follows: TGTGCCAGCAGCCAAGGAGGAAACACTGAAGCTTTCTTT.